Below, one TCR beta chain is given with its context. Produced via immunoSEQ multiplex PCR; TCRdb's table is partial and in-frame only. The repertoire has roughly 140,000 clones, around 90% of them found once; the top ten carry 1.5% to 2%. The record originates from a study of blood T cell repertoires in COVID-19. Study-level background: Collection of acute and convalescent COVID-19 samples took place in the United States, Italy and Spain. Nucleic acid was either cDNA or gDNA, and it came from T cells, B-cell-depleted T cells, or PBMCs.

CDR1 MNHEY and CDR2 SVGAGI come from the germline V gene. V was trimmed by 3 bases and J by 3 bases, leaving 11 bases between them. CDR3 size: 14 residues. V is TRBV6-5 and J is TRBJ1-1; unclear D gene. The sequencing sample was made of peripheral blood. This sequence originates from a man between 65 and 85 years old with acute or convalescent COVID-19. In DNA, the CDR3 is TGTGCCAGCAGTTATTCATGGCAGGACACTGAAGCTTTCTTT. Translation: CASSYSWQDTEAFF.